Given below is one T cell receptor beta chain in context. Its target antigen remains unknown. Per-nucleotide qualities are absent, and no much larger clonotype sits a single base away. This record belongs to a study of Ad26.COV2.S vaccination and SARS-CoV-2 variants (dated by TCRdb to 2020 to 2023). General notes on the study: Donors in the vaccine arm were drawn from COV1001, a multicentre, randomized, double-blind, placebo-controlled phase I-IIa trial testing Ad26.COV2.S in healthy adults. Ad26.COV2.S was administered intramuscularly at 5 x 10^10 or 1 x 10^11 viral particles, either as a single shot or as two shots given 56 days apart. Investigators remained blinded to trial group allocation during experiments and outcome assessment. TCRbeta repertoire sequencing served as the tool for gauging how specific and how broad the SARS-CoV-2-reactive T cell receptors were following Ad26.COV2.S vaccination. A total of roughly 30 samples were included in the TCR-sequenced set, comprising around 19 Ad26.COV2.S vaccine recipients, 5 placebo recipients and 8 SARS-CoV-2 convalescent individuals. Trial participants were randomized into five groups of five: low-dose or high-dose Ad26.COV2.S given once or twice, or placebo on both occasions.

The sample's treatment or condition label, decoded: over 15 received Ad26.COV2.S at low or high dose, single or two shots; about 5 received placebo; per-sample allocation not given. For vaccine and placebo recipients, repertoires were sequenced using samples collected on day 63 after the first injection. In Cohort 1b, more than 20 adults aged 18-55 years were enrolled at a single site in Boston, USA, between 29 July and 7 August 2020. Ad26.COV2.S consisted of a replication-incompetent adenovirus type 26 vector by which a prefusion-stabilized SARS-CoV-2 spike protein from the original Wuhan strain was expressed. Paper-wide results and their limitations: The study was not powered for comparison of responses between vaccine doses or regimens. Substantial breadth of spike-specific CD8+ and CD4+ T cell responses was reported after vaccination. Vaccine and placebo recipients had comparable non-spike TCR breadth, which fits with the vaccine containing only spike. Spike-specific TCR breadth was higher in Ad26.COV2.S recipients than in placebo recipients (P = 0.0014). It was noted by the authors that total T cell responses may have been underestimated by the TCR breadth and depth analyses.

From the cysteine through the phenylalanine, the CDR3 covers 16 amino acids. Only the CDR3 DNA is retained, 48 bases long and in frame from the first base. V has 1 base trimmed and J has 5 bases trimmed; junction bases matching no gene number 5. CDR1 and CDR2 are read off the germline V gene as SGDLS and YYNGEE. TCRbeta CDR3 regions were sequenced with the immunoSEQ Assay. After extraction, genomic DNA underwent amplification by bias-controlled multiplex PCR, followed by high-throughput sequencing. The authors' analysis ran thus. Collapsing and filtering of sequences were performed to quantify the absolute abundance of each unique TCRbeta CDR3 region. T cell fraction was estimated by normalizing TCRbeta template counts to usable DNA, which was measured by amplifying reference genes present in all nucleated cells. Repertoire TCRs were annotated as SARS-CoV-2-specific by exact matching of V gene, CDR3 amino acid sequence and J gene to a known reactive TCR set. The reference SARS-CoV-2 TCR set came from MIRA and was filtered for enrichment in COVID-19-positive ImmuneCODE repertoires, removing public or cross-reactive TCRs. Using the MIRA antigens, annotated TCRs were further analysed by specific ORF or by position within an ORF. Depth was the summed frequency of annotated unique rearrangements, while breadth was defined as annotated unique rearrangements over total unique productive rearrangements. Two-sided Wilcoxon rank-sum tests were applied when comparing TCR breadth between groups. As stored in TCRdb, this immuneACCESS dataset retains in-frame rearrangements with V and J assigned. A fraction of the clones does not appear; measured against another copy, unresolved V genes explain less than half of the discrepancy, and the remainder lacks a known reason. For V, J and clone size, that table is used; D and trimming come from the DNA. The sample includes about half a million clones, with approximately 90% observed a single time. The top ten clones comprise about 1.7% of the sample.

Here the chain combines TRBV9 and TRBJ2-1; the central 11 bases match TRBD2. Sequenced material: peripheral blood, taken in a trial of Ad26.COV2.S vaccine versus placebo. This TCR was sampled from a person between 18 and 65 years old who received the Ad26.COV2.S COVID-19 vaccine or a placebo. The DNA is TGTGCCAGCAGCGTAACGGGACTAGCGGCCCACAATGAGCAGTTCTTC. It codes for CASSVTGLAAHNEQFF.